The next 27 T cell receptor beta chains were all read from a single sample in a study of shared T cell receptors in the human thymus. The repertoire was sequenced with immunoSEQ multiplex PCR; TCRdb's copy has only in-frame clones and lacks some. The table lists 600,000 to 900,000 clones, around 85% of them singletons. The same specimen was also included in a second study, on human thymus T cells.

The specimen sequenced was thymocytes. The origin of the receptors is a girl under three years old with a congenital heart defect.

This clone was observed a handful of times. The chain joins TRBV28 to TRBJ2-2, with D possibly being TRBD2 (6 bases). V gave up 0 bases and J gave up 7 bases, with 18 bases separating them. Germline CDR1 is MDHEN and CDR2 is SYDVKM. CDR3 length: 17 residues. As DNA, the CDR3 is TGTGCCAGCAGTTTATGGGATGGAGGGAAGAAGGTCGGGGAGCTGTTTTTT. The encoded protein is CASSLWDGGKKVGELFF.

The V call is TRBV5-8, the J call TRBJ2-1; 7 bases fit TRBD1. The V gene's germline CDR1 is SGHTS and CDR2 YDEGEE. There are 16 residues in the CDR3. V lost 4 bases to trimming and J lost 0 bases; unmatched junction nucleotides: 7. The CDR3 sequence: CASSRLGQRSYNEQFF. The CDR3 DNA reads as TGTGCCAGCAGCCGTCTGGGACAGCGCTCCTACAATGAGCAGTTCTTC.

The chain links TRBV9 to TRBJ1-3, with D hard to call. The CDR3 has 18 amino acids. Per germline, CDR1 SGDLS and CDR2 YYNGEE. Trimming left V 4 bases short and J 4 bases short, with 24 bases between. The CDR3 DNA reads as TGTGCCAGCAGCCGAGGCACCGCGCCGGGTTCCCCGGGAAACACCATATATTTT. Translating gives CASSRGTAPGSPGNTIYF.

This clone was recorded once. The chain links TRBV5-6 to TRBJ1-1; TRBD1 matches at 7 bases. The CDR3 extends over 16 amino acids. The germline CDR1 and CDR2 sequences are SGHDT and YYEEEE. The junction had 12 bases not matched to a gene; V was cut back by 4 bases and J by 3 bases. CDR3 in DNA: TGTGCCAGCAGCGATGGAGGGGGCGCCGAGTACACTGAAGCTTTCTTT. Its protein is CASSDGGGAEYTEAFF.

This clone was picked up a small number of times. The rearrangement links TRBV13 to TRBJ2-5; 9 bases match TRBD1. CDR3 size: 16 residues. Germline CDR1 and CDR2: PRHDT and FYEKMQ (reference sequence). Trimming removed 4 bases from V and 0 bases from J; junction bases left unmatched: 6. Here the CDR3 reads CASSSDRGLYQETQYF. In DNA form, the CDR3 reads TGTGCCAGCAGCTCGGACAGGGGACTCTACCAAGAGACCCAGTACTTC. Full variable domain (outside the CDR3, taken from reference TRBV13 and TRBJ2-5): AAGVIQSPRHLIKEKRETATLKCYPIPRHDTVYWYQQGPGQDPQFLISFYEKMQSDKGSIPDRFSAQQFSDYHSELNMSSLELGDSALYFCASSSDRGLYQETQYFGPGTRLLVL.

CDR3 DNA: TGTGCCAGCAGCTTGGCCCCGTGTCTGGATGAGGACACTGAAGCTTTCTTT. Protein: CASSLAPCLDEDTEAFF. The V and J genes are TRBV5-6 and TRBJ1-1; the D is unclear. V gave up 0 bases and J gave up 3 bases, with 18 bases separating them. CDR3 length: 17 residues. CDR1 and CDR2 (germline): SGHDT, YYEEEE.

The genes are TRBV9 and TRBJ1-6, with 7 nucleotides matching TRBD1. Losses at the gene ends were 0 bases for V and 6 bases for J; bases not matched to a gene: 9. Germline CDR1 SGDLS, CDR2 YYNGEE. The CDR3 is made up of 17 amino acids. The CDR3 nucleotides are TGTGCCAGCAGCGTAGCCCGGAGCAGGGGGACTAATTCACCCCTCCACTTT. As protein: CASSVARSRGTNSPLHF. The full variable domain, its missing parts supplied by reference TRBV9 and TRBJ1-6, is DSGVTQTPKHLITATGQRVTLRCSPRSGDLSVYWYQQSLDQGLQFLIQYYNGEERAKGNILERFSAQQFPDLHSELNLSSLELGDSALYFCASSVARSRGTNSPLHFGNGTRLTVT.

The chain combines TRBV6-6 with TRBJ2-2; no definite D call. The germline gives CDR1 MNHNY, CDR2 SVGAGI (reference sequence). V was cut by 2 bases and J by 6 bases, with 4 bases left in between. CDR3 length: 12 amino acids. CDR3: CASSYESGELFF. The DNA for the CDR3 is TGTGCCAGCAGTTACGAGTCCGGGGAGCTGTTTTTT.

V usage is TRBV18 and J usage is TRBJ2-7, with 7 bases aligning to TRBD1. CDR3 length: 12 residues. Germline V gene sequence: CDR1 KGHSH, CDR2 LQKENI. J was trimmed by 7 bases and V by 3 bases; bases with no gene match: 3. The CDR3 here is CASSPTGFEQYF. The CDR3 region has the DNA TGTGCCAGCTCACCGACAGGGTTTGAGCAGTACTTC.

The chain links TRBV6-1 to TRBJ1-2, with 7 bases that match TRBD1. CDR1 MNHNS and CDR2 SASEGT come from the germline V gene. The CDR3 runs to 20 residues. With 0 bases clipped from V and 6 bases from J, the junction kept 22 bases outside the gene matches. This chain's CDR3 is CASSEARGLGRSGGVNGYTF. CDR3 nucleotides: TGTGCCAGCAGTGAAGCGAGGGGTTTGGGCAGGTCAGGGGGAGTCAATGGCTACACCTTC.

The genes are TRBV4-1 and TRBJ1-5; D not certain. The germline CDR1 and CDR2 sequences are MGHRA and YSYEKL. This CDR3 has 14 residues. Trimming pared 0 bases from V and 0 bases from J, leaving 3 bases between. Written as DNA, the CDR3 is TGCGCCAGCAGCCAAGACATTAGCAATCAGCCCCAGCATTTT. It is translated as CASSQDISNQPQHF.

V and J are TRBV19 and TRBJ1-1, with TRBD1 matching over 10 bases. From germline, CDR1 is LNHDA and CDR2 SQIVND (reference sequence). The CDR3 covers 16 residues. Trimming took 5 bases from V and 11 from J; bases not matched to a gene: 17. The CDR3 loop reads CASSLKDPPGQGSAFF. The CDR3 DNA reads as TGTGCCAGTAGTCTCAAAGACCCCCCGGGACAGGGGTCCGCTTTCTTT.

This chain joins TRBV12-5 and TRBJ2-1, with 8 bases fitting TRBD1. The CDR3 runs to 15 residues. Per the germline V gene, CDR1 is LGHNT and CDR2 is FRNRAP. Trimming removed 2 bases from V and 4 bases from J; junction bases left unmatched: 4. The CDR3: CASGLRGTGYNEQFF. CDR3 bases: TGTGCTAGTGGTTTGAGAGGGACAGGATACAATGAGCAGTTCTTC.

This clone came up a few times. This chain connects TRBV10-3 to TRBJ1-4, with TRBD1 matching 8 bases. The trim removed 8 bases at V and 6 bases at J, leaving 5 bases unmatched. Germline CDR1 reads ENHRY; CDR2 reads SYGVKD. The CDR3 is 13 amino acids. The CDR3 sequence is CAIGGQGDEKLFF. The CDR3 DNA follows: TGTGCCATCGGTGGACAGGGCGATGAAAAACTGTTTTTT.

V gene TRBV6-6 combines with J gene TRBJ1-3; D not resolved. Germline V gene lookup returns CDR1 MNHNY and CDR2 SVGAGI (reference sequence). This CDR3 has 14 residues. V was shortened by 7 bases and J by 0 bases, with 10 bases between the two germline ends. Here the CDR3 DNA reads TGTGCCAGCATTTCACGGGACTCTGGAAACACCATATATTTT. Translation gives CASISRDSGNTIYF.

V and J are TRBV27 and TRBJ1-2; 7 bases agree with TRBD1. CDR3 size: 15 residues. Losses at the gene ends were 0 bases for V and 3 bases for J; bases not matched to a gene: 4. From germline, CDR1 is MNHEY and CDR2 SMNVEV (reference sequence). The DNA for the CDR3 is TGTGCCAGCAGTTTATCAACAGGGGCCCACTATGGCTACACCTTC. Translating it yields CASSLSTGAHYGYTF.

The rearrangement joins TRBV4-2 to TRBJ2-5, with D possibly being TRBD2 (5 bases). Germline loops: CDR1 LGHNA, CDR2 YNFKEQ. Trimming took 1 base from V and 5 from J, leaving 5 bases between them. The CDR3 consists of 12 residues. The CDR3 bases are TGTGCCAGCAGCCAAGGAGGGGAGACCCAGTACTTC. Protein sequence: CASSQGGETQYF.

This clone was found a few times. The rearrangement uses TRBV13 and TRBJ2-7; 9 nucleotides align to TRBD1. V gave up 3 bases and J gave up 1 base; unmatched junction bases: 4. CDR3 size: 15 residues. Germline CDR1 reads PRHDT; CDR2 reads FYEKMQ (reference sequence). CDR3 region: CASSLGQGGSYEQYF. In DNA, the CDR3 is TGTGCCAGCAGCTTGGGACAGGGTGGGTCCTACGAGCAGTACTTC.

This clone was counted a single time. The gene calls are TRBV30 and TRBJ1-2; no reliable D call. The CDR3 extends over 10 amino acids. Germline V lookup: CDR1 GTSNPN, CDR2 SVGIG (reference sequence). The V end was cut by 5 bases, the J end by 7 bases, with 8 bases between. The CDR3 region is CAWDSGGYTF. The CDR3 DNA reads TGTGCCTGGGATTCGGGTGGCTACACCTTC.

This chain joins TRBV6-5 and TRBJ1-1; possibly TRBD1 for D (5 bases). V lost 6 bases and J lost 0, with 11 bases in between. Germline V gene data show CDR1 as MNHEY and CDR2 as SVGAGI. This CDR3 spans 14 amino acids. CDR3 nucleotide sequence: TGTGCCAGCAGCCCAGGGAATCTGAACACTGAAGCTTTCTTT. Translated, it gives CASSPGNLNTEAFF.

The J gene is TRBJ2-4, the V gene TRBV20-1, with no clear D. The ends were cut back, 2 bases at V and 15 bases at J, with 14 bases in the middle. The germline V gene has CDR1 DFQATT and CDR2 SNEGSKA (reference sequence). CDR3 length: 11 amino acids. The CDR3 region is CSARPEAETYF. CDR3 DNA: TGCAGTGCTAGACCCGAGGCGGAGACGTACTTC.

The chain uses TRBV13 and TRBJ1-6; no clear D. V gave up 0 bases and J gave up 3 bases, with 9 bases separating them. CDR3 length equals 16 residues. Germline loops: CDR1 PRHDT, CDR2 FYEKMQ (reference sequence). Written as DNA, the CDR3 is TGTGCCAGCAGCTTAGGCAGTTCCCACTATAATTCACCCCTCCACTTT. It translates to CASSLGSSHYNSPLHF. The variable domain in full, completed from reference TRBV13 and TRBJ1-6, reads AAGVIQSPRHLIKEKRETATLKCYPIPRHDTVYWYQQGPGQDPQFLISFYEKMQSDKGSIPDRFSAQQFSDYHSELNMSSLELGDSALYFCASSLGSSHYNSPLHFGNGTRLTVT.

V and J are TRBV12-2 and TRBJ1-1. TRBV12-2 is noted as a pseudogene. The CDR3 loop spans 16 amino acids. In DNA, the CDR3 is TGTGCAAGTCGCCGCGGGGAACAGGCCATGAACACTGAAGCTTTCTTT. Protein sequence: CASRRGEQAMNTEAFF.

The chain couples TRBV19 to TRBJ1-1; no clear D gene. CDR1 and CDR2 (germline): LNHDA, SQIVND (reference sequence). V was pared by 0 bases and J by 3 bases, with 20 bases between. This CDR3 spans 18 amino acids. The CDR3 nucleotides read TGTGCCAGTAGTATAGATTGCCAGACTGAGGTTTTTCACACTGAAGCTTTCTTT. Amino acid sequence: CASSIDCQTEVFHTEAFF.

This clone has a handful of counts. The J gene is TRBJ1-6, the V gene TRBV28, with D perhaps TRBD1 (5 bases). Germline V gene lookup returns CDR1 MDHEN and CDR2 SYDVKM. The CDR3 contains 17 residues. V lost 11 bases to trimming and J lost 4 bases, with 24 bases between them. In nucleotides, the CDR3 is TGTGCCGCGGGGGATCCGGCCTTATTCCAATATAATTCACCCCTCCACTTT. It encodes CAAGDPALFQYNSPLHF.

The V and J genes are TRBV6-6 and TRBJ2-7; the match to TRBD1 covers 7 bases. V shed 5 bases, J shed 2 bases, and the junction held 6 bases outside the gene matches. This CDR3 has 14 residues. CDR1 MNHNY and CDR2 SVGAGI come from the germline V gene (reference sequence). The CDR3: CASSAGTVAYEQYF. The DNA of the CDR3 is TGTGCCAGCAGTGCCGGGACAGTAGCCTACGAGCAGTACTTC.

The CDR3 is CASSLDRDRRHGYTF. The CDR3 nucleotides are TGTGCCAGCAGCTTGGACCGGGACAGGAGACATGGCTACACCTTC. The rearrangement uses TRBV5-5 and TRBJ1-2; 8 bases agree with TRBD1. The CDR3 is made up of 15 amino acids. The germline gives CDR1 SGHKS, CDR2 YYEKEE (reference sequence). The V segment lost 0 bases and the J segment 6 bases; nucleotides outside the gene matches: 7.